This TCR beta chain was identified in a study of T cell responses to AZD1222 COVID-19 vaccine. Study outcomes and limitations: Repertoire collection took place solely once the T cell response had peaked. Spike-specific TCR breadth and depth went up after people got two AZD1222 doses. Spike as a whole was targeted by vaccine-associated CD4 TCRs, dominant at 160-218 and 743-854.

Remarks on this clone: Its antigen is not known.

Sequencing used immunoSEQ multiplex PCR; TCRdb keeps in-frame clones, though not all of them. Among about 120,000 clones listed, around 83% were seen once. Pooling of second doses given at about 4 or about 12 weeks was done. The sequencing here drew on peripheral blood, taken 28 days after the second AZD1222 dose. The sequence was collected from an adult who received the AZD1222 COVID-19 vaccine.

The CDR3 loop is CASSLVPTGREGYTF. CDR3 nucleotide sequence: TGTGCCAGCAGCTTAGTCCCAACAGGGAGAGAAGGCTACACCTTC. This sequence joins TRBV11-2 and TRBJ1-2, with a tentative D call TRBD1 (6 bases). The V gene's germline CDR1 is SGHAT and CDR2 FQNNGV. The V end was cut by 1 base, the J end by 8 bases, with 17 bases between. This CDR3 has 15 residues.